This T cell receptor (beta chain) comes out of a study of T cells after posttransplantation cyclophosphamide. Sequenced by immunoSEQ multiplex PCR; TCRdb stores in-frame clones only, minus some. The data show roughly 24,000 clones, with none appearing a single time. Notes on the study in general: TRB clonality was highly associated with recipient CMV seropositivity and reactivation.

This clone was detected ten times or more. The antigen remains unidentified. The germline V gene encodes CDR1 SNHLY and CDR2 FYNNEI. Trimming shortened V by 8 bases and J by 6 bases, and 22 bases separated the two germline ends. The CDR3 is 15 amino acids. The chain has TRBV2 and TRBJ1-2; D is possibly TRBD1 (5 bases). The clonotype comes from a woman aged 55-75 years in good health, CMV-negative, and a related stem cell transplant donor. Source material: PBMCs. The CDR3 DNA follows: TGTGCCAGCGGGACTGGGGGACTAGGGCGGAATGGCTACACCTTC. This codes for CASGTGGLGRNGYTF.